This TCR beta chain originates from a study of blood T cell repertoires in COVID-19. The CDR3 sequence is 13 residues long. Germline V gene sequence: CDR1 LNHNV, CDR2 YYDKDF (reference sequence). With V trimmed by 2 bases and J by 10 bases, 5 bases remained unmatched. The protocol was immunoSEQ multiplex PCR, while the TCRdb copy is restricted to in-frame clones and leaves out a portion. The sample includes 220,000 or so clones, roughly 88% of them seen just once. This sequence was found in a woman aged 45-60 years who had recovered from COVID-19. Material: PBMCs or T cells enriched from blood (not recorded which). The rearrangement links TRBV15 to TRBJ2-7; TRBD1 aligns across 10 bases. CDR3 nucleotides: TGTGCCACCAGCAGAACCGGGACAGGGGTCCAGTACTTC. It specifies CATSRTGTGVQYF.